The clone carrying this T cell receptor (beta chain) was seen a single time. Sequenced by immunoSEQ multiplex PCR; TCRdb stores in-frame clones only, minus some. The sample shows 200,000 to 250,000 clones, 70% to 90% of them seen only once. This specimen comes from a study of blood T cell repertoires in COVID-19. CDR3 length: 15 residues. Germline CDR1 LGHDT, CDR2 YNNKEL (reference sequence). Trimming at V came to 3 bases and at J to 6 bases, leaving 8 bases not matched to a gene. The specimen sequenced was peripheral blood. The chain combines TRBV3-1 (or the pseudogene TRBV3-2) with TRBJ1-1; 9 bases are shared with TRBD1. The TCR was taken from a man aged 55 to 70 with acute or convalescent COVID-19. As DNA, the CDR3 is TGTGCCAGCAGCCAGTACCGGGACAGGGTCTCTGAAGCTTTCTTT. Residues: CASSQYRDRVSEAFF.